A single sample is the source of the 27 T cell receptor beta chains below, sequenced in a study of CD8+ T cells in alopecia areata. The treatment here: oral pan-JAK inhibitor, 5-10 mg twice daily. Extraction of RNA preceded its reverse transcription into cDNA, which served as the sequencing template. Sequenced by immunoSEQ multiplex PCR; TCRdb stores in-frame clones only, minus some. The sample holds tens of thousands of clones, 46% seen once. This specimen was CD8+ T cells sorted from blood, taken at approximately week 39, from a patient treated with tofacitinib. Receptors were obtained from a human donor with alopecia areata.

By its share, this clone is medium-sized. V is TRBV27 and J is TRBJ2-2; perhaps TRBD2 as D (7 bases). Trimming shortened V by 1 base and J by 6 bases, and 18 bases separated the two germline ends. This CDR3 has 17 amino acids. CDR1 and CDR2 (germline): MNHEY, SMNVEV (reference sequence). The chain's CDR3 is CASSLYRERGSAGELFF. The DNA of the CDR3 is TGTGCCAGCAGTTTATACAGGGAACGCGGGAGTGCCGGGGAGCTGTTTTTT.

The chain has TRBV4-1 and TRBJ1-1, with D possibly matching TRBD1 (6 bases). The CDR3 sequence is 17 residues long. Trimming removed 3 bases from V and 4 bases from J, with 21 bases in between. Germline CDR1 reads MGHRA; CDR2 reads YSYEKL. CDR3 residues: CASSHPKRGGLATEAFF. For the CDR3, the DNA is TGCGCCAGCAGCCACCCCAAGCGGGGGGGGCTGGCCACTGAAGCTTTCTTT.

In this sample, this clone turned up a few times. The chain recombines TRBV4-1 with TRBJ1-4; D is unresolved. The V end was cut by 0 bases, the J end by 12 bases, with 11 bases between. CDR3 size: 13 residues. The germline V gene encodes CDR1 MGHRA and CDR2 YSYEKL. The CDR3 nucleotides are TGCGCCAGCAGCCAAGAATCCGAGCGGGAACTGTTTTTT. Its protein is CASSQESERELFF.

The V call is TRBV2, the J call TRBJ2-2, with 14 positions matching TRBD2. The CDR3 spans 16 residues. The V and J ends lost 6 bases and 7 bases, in that order; junction bases with no gene match: 7. The germline CDR1 and CDR2 sequences are SNHLY and FYNNEI. The CDR3 is CASSGTSGSNDGELFF. The CDR3, as DNA: TGTGCCAGCAGCGGGACTAGCGGGAGTAATGACGGGGAGCTGTTTTTT.

This clone has just one count. V is TRBV5-1 and J is TRBJ2-7; D unclear. Germline lookup yields CDR1 SGHRS and CDR2 YFSETQ. The CDR3 runs to 12 residues. With 4 bases removed from V and 0 bases from J, the gap between germline ends came to 5 bases. CDR3 region: CASSHNSYEQYF. CDR3 bases: TGCGCCAGCAGCCATAACTCCTACGAGCAGTACTTC.

J is TRBJ2-7 and V is TRBV29-1, with 8 bases lining up with TRBD2. This CDR3 comprises 12 residues. V dropped 6 bases and J dropped 6; count of bases not matched to a gene: 7. From germline, CDR1 is SQVTM and CDR2 ANQGSEA. The CDR3 is CSVRTSSGEQYF. As DNA, the CDR3 is TGCAGCGTCCGGACTAGCTCGGGCGAGCAGTACTTC.

The V and J genes are TRBV4-1 and TRBJ2-5; a possible D gene is TRBD2 (6 bases). There are 13 residues in the CDR3. V was pared by 2 bases and J by 5 bases, with 9 bases between. The germline V gene encodes CDR1 MGHRA and CDR2 YSYEKL. The DNA of the CDR3 is TGCGCCAGCAGCCAAACTAGCTCGGAGACCCAGTACTTC. Translation gives CASSQTSSETQYF.

The chain joins TRBV6-1 to TRBJ2-6; no clear D. The CDR3 spans 15 residues. Germline V gene lookup returns CDR1 MNHNS and CDR2 SASEGT. V lost 6 bases to trimming and J lost 0 bases, with 9 bases between them. CDR3 protein: CASRDAVSGANVLTF. CDR3 bases: TGTGCCAGCAGGGACGCGGTCTCTGGGGCCAACGTCCTGACTTTC.

This clone has just a few counts. In DNA form, the CDR3 reads TGTGCCAGTACCTTGGAGGTTGACGGTGAGCAGTTCTTC. Protein product: CASTLEVDGEQFF. The chain joins TRBV19 to TRBJ2-1, with a possible D match to TRBD2 (5 bases). The CDR3 is 13 amino acids. Per the germline V gene, CDR1 is LNHDA and CDR2 is SQIVND (reference sequence). The V end lost 7 bases, the J end lost 9 bases, and 16 bases lay between the germline ends.

The V call is TRBV15, the J call TRBJ2-2; D is perhaps TRBD2 (5 bases). Trimming removed 4 bases from V and 1 base from J, with 10 bases in between. The germline CDR1 and CDR2 sequences are LNHNV and YYDKDF (reference sequence). The CDR3 totals 15 residues. CDR3 region: CATSMRRGNTGELFF. The CDR3, as DNA: TGTGCCACCAGCATGCGACGGGGGAACACCGGGGAGCTGTTTTTT.

V usage is TRBV15 and J usage is TRBJ1-2; no definite D call. Germline V gene sequence: CDR1 LNHNV, CDR2 YYDKDF (reference sequence). Deletions cut 0 bases from V and 8 bases from J, with 19 bases between. The CDR3 length is 16 residues. The CDR3 nucleotides read TGTGCCACCAGCAGAGATGGTCCCCCATCCCTGGGAGGCTACACCTTC. Translating it yields CATSRDGPPSLGGYTF.

The sample holds a few counts of this clone. This rearrangement joins TRBV13 to TRBJ2-3; TRBD2 is a possible D gene (7 bases). The length of the CDR3 is 18 residues. The germline V and J ends were trimmed by 5 bases and 0 bases, with 21 bases remaining between them. Germline assignment: CDR1 PRHDT and CDR2 FYEKMQ (reference sequence). The CDR3 region has the DNA TGTGCCAGCAGCCCCCGGGGGGCAGCTCCCTCTAGCACAGATACGCAGTATTTT. This translates into CASSPRGAAPSSTDTQYF.

This chain links TRBV7-6 with TRBJ1-5; D remains unclear. Germline assignment: CDR1 SGHVS and CDR2 FNYEAQ. V lost 5 bases to trimming and J lost 7 bases, with 12 bases between them. The CDR3 runs 13 residues. Here the CDR3 reads CASSAQHLQPQHF. CDR3 DNA: TGTGCCAGCAGCGCTCAACACCTACAGCCCCAGCATTTT. Combining the CDR3 with reference TRBV7-6 and TRBJ1-5 gives the whole variable domain GAGVSQSPRYKVTKRGQDVALRCDPISGHVSLYWYRQALGQGPEFLTYFNYEAQQDKSGLPNDRFSAERPEGSISTLTIQRTEQRDSAMYRCASSAQHLQPQHFGDGTRLSIL.

The chain uses TRBV27 and TRBJ2-7; D not certain. The CDR3 runs to 14 residues. With 1 base removed from V and 1 base from J, the gap between germline ends came to 8 bases. Germline V gives CDR1 MNHEY, CDR2 SMNVEV (reference sequence). Here the CDR3 reads CASSLYGTSYEQYF. The CDR3 DNA follows: TGTGCCAGCAGTTTATATGGCACATCCTACGAGCAGTACTTC.

The chain employs TRBV28 and TRBJ2-2; a possible D gene is TRBD2 (6 bases). V lost 8 bases and J 5 bases, leaving 12 bases between the germline ends. The germline V gene encodes CDR1 MDHEN and CDR2 SYDVKM. This CDR3 is built from 13 residues. CDR3 region: CASRGTGTGELFF. As DNA, the CDR3 is TGTGCCAGCCGTGGGACTGGGACCGGGGAGCTGTTTTTT.

This clone was counted at least ten times. CDR3: CSLREGGELFF. As DNA, the CDR3 is TGCAGCCTCCGCGAGGGCGGGGAGCTGTTTTTT. The gene calls are TRBV29-1 and TRBJ2-2; D may be TRBD2 (5 bases). Germline V CDR1 and CDR2: SQVTM, ANQGSEA. The V end lost 8 bases, the J end lost 7 bases, and 11 bases lay between the germline ends. CDR3 length equals 11 residues.

The rearrangement links TRBV27 to TRBJ1-2; the D is unclear. V lost 6 bases to trimming and J lost 2 bases, with 13 bases between them. The CDR3 is 14 residues long. CDR1 MNHEY and CDR2 SMNVEV come from the germline V gene (reference sequence). Written as DNA, the CDR3 is TGTGCCAGCAGCCCAACCGTCAGCAACTATGGCTACACCTTC. Its translation is CASSPTVSNYGYTF.

This rearrangement joins TRBV30 to TRBJ2-7; D gene ambiguous. The CDR3 has 13 residues. The germline gives CDR1 GTSNPN, CDR2 SVGIG (reference sequence). Trimming took 1 base from V and 2 from J, leaving 9 bases between them. CDR3 in amino acids: CAWSGAETYEQYF. Here the CDR3 DNA reads TGTGCCTGGAGTGGAGCAGAAACCTACGAGCAGTACTTC.

This sequence joins TRBV14 and TRBJ1-2; tentative D call: TRBD1 (6 bases). The germline CDR1 and CDR2 sequences are SGHDN and FVKESK. The CDR3 spans 14 residues. Trimming took 4 bases from V and 4 from J, leaving 13 bases between them. The CDR3 bases are TGTGCCAGCAGCCCAGGGGCTTTTGCCTATGGCTACACCTTC. It yields the protein CASSPGAFAYGYTF.

This clone was recorded a few times. The rearrangement joins TRBV7-2 to TRBJ1-2, with D uncertain. Trimming took off 1 base at V and 6 bases at J, with 15 bases between the two ends. This CDR3 spans 15 amino acids. CDR1 and CDR2 (germline): SGHTA, FQGNSA. CDR3 residues: CASSLVPYGSDGYTF. The CDR3, as DNA: TGTGCCAGCAGCTTAGTCCCTTATGGATCGGATGGCTACACCTTC.

This chain joins TRBV27 and TRBJ2-5; possible D gene TRBD2, 6 bases. V lost 4 bases, J lost 1 base, and 10 bases lay in between. CDR3 length: 14 amino acids. The germline V gene has CDR1 MNHEY and CDR2 SMNVEV (reference sequence). CDR3 protein: CASSWRGSQETQYF. CDR3 DNA: TGTGCCAGCAGTTGGAGGGGCAGCCAAGAGACCCAGTACTTC.

The V call is TRBV29-1, the J call TRBJ2-2; possible D gene TRBD2, 6 bases. V was cut by 7 bases and J by 5 bases, with 17 bases left in between. The CDR3 totals 14 residues. Germline V gives CDR1 SQVTM, CDR2 ANQGSEA. The CDR3 here is CSAANVAGTGELFF. CDR3 nucleotide sequence: TGCAGCGCCGCGAATGTTGCGGGAACCGGGGAGCTGTTTTTT.

The J gene is TRBJ2-5, the V gene TRBV27; TRBD1 matches at 7 bases. The CDR3 has 15 residues. The V gene's germline CDR1 is MNHEY and CDR2 SMNVEV (reference sequence). V lost 5 bases and J lost 3; bases outside the gene matches: 9. The DNA for the CDR3 is TGTGCCAGCAGTCCCCGGGACAGCCGAGAAGAGACCCAGTACTTC. This sequence encodes CASSPRDSREETQYF.

The chain combines TRBV13 with TRBJ2-1, with 11 bases identical to TRBD2. The CDR3 has 15 residues. V was clipped by 6 bases and J by 4 bases; unmatched bases: 5. CDR1 is PRHDT and CDR2 is FYEKMQ in the germline V gene (reference sequence). CDR3 nucleotide sequence: TGTGCCAGCAGTACCGGGACTAGCGGATACAATGAGCAGTTCTTC. This sequence encodes CASSTGTSGYNEQFF.

This chain uses TRBV28 with TRBJ2-7; D is ambiguous. V lost 2 bases to trimming and J lost 3 bases, with 8 bases between them. The CDR3 is 13 amino acids. Germline CDR1 is MDHEN and CDR2 is SYDVKM. The CDR3 here is CASSLEVGYEQYF. The CDR3 DNA follows: TGTGCCAGCAGTTTAGAGGTCGGCTACGAGCAGTACTTC.

The V and J genes are TRBV29-1 and TRBJ2-2; D perhaps matches TRBD2 (6 bases). This CDR3 has 13 residues. Germline V lookup: CDR1 SQVTM, CDR2 ANQGSEA. Trimming pared 8 bases from V and 2 bases from J, leaving 12 bases between. The CDR3 DNA reads as TGCAGCTTACGGGACTTAAACACCGGGGAGCTGTTTTTT. Protein product: CSLRDLNTGELFF.

CDR3 nucleotide sequence: TGCAGCGTAGACGAACAGGGGGCGGACTATGGCTACACCTTC. It yields the protein CSVDEQGADYGYTF. The rearrangement links TRBV29-1 to TRBJ1-2; TRBD1 aligns across 9 bases. Germline assignment: CDR1 SQVTM and CDR2 ANQGSEA. This CDR3 is 14 amino acids long. The V and J ends lost 6 bases and 3 bases, in that order; junction bases with no gene match: 8.